This TCR beta chain was captured in a study of identical twins. CDR3 length: 12 amino acids. Germline V lookup: CDR1 SEHNR, CDR2 FQNEAQ (reference sequence). Using its own MiXCR run on the 5' RACE reads, TCRdb lists one record per CDR3 protein. Seen here are roughly 770,000 distinct CDR3 sequences, 18% observed once, and the top ten hold around 13%. Turning to this clonotype: The antigen is not known. A read error may produce the germline difference seen at one junction end.

General observations from the study: Without tracking the same donors, conclusions rested on cross-sectional statistical analysis.

Separately, the same data were catalogued under a study of T cells expressing NK-cell markers.

Sequences were obtained from PBMCs. The rearrangement links TRBV7-9 to TRBJ2-5, with D perhaps given as TRBD1 or TRBD2 (5 bases each). The TCR sequence derives from a woman aged 18-29 years in good health. DNA for the CDR3: TGTGCCAGCAGCTTGGGTTTCCGGGACCATGACTTC. It codes for CASSLGFRDHDF. Using reference TRBV7-9 and TRBJ2-5 for the parts outside the CDR3, the full variable domain is DTGVSQNPRHKITKRGQNVTFRCDPISEHNRLYWYRQTLGQGPEFLTYFQNEAQLEKSRLLSDRFSAERPKGSFSTLEIQRTEQGDSAMYLCASSLGFRDHDFGPGTRLLVL.